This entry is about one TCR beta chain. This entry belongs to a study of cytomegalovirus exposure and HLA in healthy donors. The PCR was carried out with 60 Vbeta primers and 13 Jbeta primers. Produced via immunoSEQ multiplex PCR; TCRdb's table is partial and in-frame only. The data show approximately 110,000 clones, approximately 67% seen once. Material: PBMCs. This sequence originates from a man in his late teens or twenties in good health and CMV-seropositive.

CDR3 region: CASTLRRDSEAFF. Written as DNA, the CDR3 is TGTGCCAGCACATTGAGACGGGACAGTGAAGCTTTCTTT. This chain joins TRBV2 and TRBJ1-1; the match to TRBD1 covers 7 bases. The CDR3 runs to 13 residues. Germline V gene sequence: CDR1 SNHLY, CDR2 FYNNEI. Trimming took 7 bases from V and 7 from J; bases not matched to a gene: 9.